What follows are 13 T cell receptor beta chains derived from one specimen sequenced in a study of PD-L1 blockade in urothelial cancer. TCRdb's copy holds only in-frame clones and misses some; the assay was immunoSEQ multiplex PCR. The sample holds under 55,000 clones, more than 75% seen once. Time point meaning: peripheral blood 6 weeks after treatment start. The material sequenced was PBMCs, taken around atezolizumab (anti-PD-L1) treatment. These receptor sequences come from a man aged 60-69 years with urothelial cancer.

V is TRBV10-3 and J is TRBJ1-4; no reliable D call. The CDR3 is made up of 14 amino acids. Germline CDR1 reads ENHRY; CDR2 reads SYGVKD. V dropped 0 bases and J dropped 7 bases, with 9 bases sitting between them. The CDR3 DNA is TGTGCCATCAGTGAGTCGGGCGAAGGTGAAAAACTGTTTTTT. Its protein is CAISESGEGEKLFF.

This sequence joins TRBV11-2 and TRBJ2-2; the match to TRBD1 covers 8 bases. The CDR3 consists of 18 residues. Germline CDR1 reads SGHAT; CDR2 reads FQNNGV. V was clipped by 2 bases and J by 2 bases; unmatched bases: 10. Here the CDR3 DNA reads TGTGCCAGCAGCTTACGGCAGGGGGCAGGTAGAAACACCGGGGAGCTGTTTTTT. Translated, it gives CASSLRQGAGRNTGELFF.

The CDR3 loop reads CASSLGTTGEQYF. The CDR3 DNA sequence: TGCGCCAGCAGCTTGGGGACGACGGGGGAGCAGTACTTC. The chain has TRBV5-1 and TRBJ2-7; D perhaps matches TRBD2 (5 bases). Germline CDR1 SGHRS, CDR2 YFSETQ. CDR3 length: 13 residues. V was clipped by 0 bases and J by 7 bases, with 11 bases between them.

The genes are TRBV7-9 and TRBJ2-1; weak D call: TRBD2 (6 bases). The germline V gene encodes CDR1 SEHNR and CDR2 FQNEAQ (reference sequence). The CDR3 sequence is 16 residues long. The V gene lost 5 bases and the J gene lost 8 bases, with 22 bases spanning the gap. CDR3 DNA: TGTGCCAGCAGCCGATCGACAGAGCCTAGCGCCCATGAGCAGTTCTTC. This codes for CASSRSTEPSAHEQFF.

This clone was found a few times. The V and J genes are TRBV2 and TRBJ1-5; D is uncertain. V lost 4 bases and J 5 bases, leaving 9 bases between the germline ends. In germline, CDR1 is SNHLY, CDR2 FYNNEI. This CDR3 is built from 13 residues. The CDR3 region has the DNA TGTGCCAGCAGTGTTGACCGGGATCAGCCCCAGCATTTT. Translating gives CASSVDRDQPQHF.

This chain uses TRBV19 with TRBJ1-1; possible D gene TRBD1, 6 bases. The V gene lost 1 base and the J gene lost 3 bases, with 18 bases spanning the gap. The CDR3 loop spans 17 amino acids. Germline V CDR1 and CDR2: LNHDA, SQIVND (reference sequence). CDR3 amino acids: CASSIAPGTGPYTEAFF. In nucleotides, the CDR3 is TGTGCCAGTAGTATAGCCCCGGGAACAGGGCCGTACACTGAAGCTTTCTTT.

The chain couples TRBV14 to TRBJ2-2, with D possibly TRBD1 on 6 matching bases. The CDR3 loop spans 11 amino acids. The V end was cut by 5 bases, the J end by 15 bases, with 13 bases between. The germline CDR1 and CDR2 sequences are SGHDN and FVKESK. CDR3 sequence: CASSVDSVMFF. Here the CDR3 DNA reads TGTGCCAGCAGCGTGGACAGCGTTATGTTTTTT. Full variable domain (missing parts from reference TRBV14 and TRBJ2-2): EAGVTQFPSHSVIEKGQTVTLRCDPISGHDNLYWYRRVMGKEIKFLLHFVKESKQDESGMPNNRFLAERTGGTYSTLKVQPAELEDSGVYFCASSVDSVMFFGEGSRLTVL.

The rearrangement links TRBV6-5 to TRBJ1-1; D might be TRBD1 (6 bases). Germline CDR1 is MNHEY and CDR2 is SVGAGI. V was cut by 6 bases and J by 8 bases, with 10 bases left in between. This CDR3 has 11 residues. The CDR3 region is CASRGDREAFF. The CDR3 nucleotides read TGTGCCAGCAGGGGAGACAGGGAAGCTTTCTTT.

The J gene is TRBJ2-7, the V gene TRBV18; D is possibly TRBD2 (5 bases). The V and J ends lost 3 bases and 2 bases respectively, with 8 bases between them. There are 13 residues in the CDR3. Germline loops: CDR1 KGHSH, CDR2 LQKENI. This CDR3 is CASSPPGTYEQYF. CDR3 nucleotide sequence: TGTGCCAGCTCACCCCCCGGGACCTACGAGCAGTACTTC.

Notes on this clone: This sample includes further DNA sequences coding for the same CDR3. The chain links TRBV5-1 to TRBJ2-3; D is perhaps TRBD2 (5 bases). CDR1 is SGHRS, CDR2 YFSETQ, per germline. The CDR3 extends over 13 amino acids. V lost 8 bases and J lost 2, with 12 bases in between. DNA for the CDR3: TGCGCCAGTCGCGAGGGAATCACAGATACGCAGTATTTT. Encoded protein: CASREGITDTQYF.

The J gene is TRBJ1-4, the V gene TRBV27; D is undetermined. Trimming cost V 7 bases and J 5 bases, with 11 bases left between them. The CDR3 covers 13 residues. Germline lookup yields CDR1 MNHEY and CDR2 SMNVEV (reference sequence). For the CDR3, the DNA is TGTGCCAGCATGAGGGCGGGAAATGAAAAACTGTTTTTT. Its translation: CASMRAGNEKLFF. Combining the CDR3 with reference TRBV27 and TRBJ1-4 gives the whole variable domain EAQVTQNPRYLITVTGKKLTVTCSQNMNHEYMSWYRQDPGLGLRQIYYSMNVEVTDKGDVPEGYKVSRKEKRNFPLILESPSPNQTSLYFCASMRAGNEKLFFGSGTQLSVL.

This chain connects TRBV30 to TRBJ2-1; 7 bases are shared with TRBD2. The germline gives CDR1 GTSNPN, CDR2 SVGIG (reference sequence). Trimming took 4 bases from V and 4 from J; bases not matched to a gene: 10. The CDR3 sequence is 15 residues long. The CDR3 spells CAWMAGVGDYNEQFF. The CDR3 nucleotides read TGTGCCTGGATGGCGGGAGTGGGGGATTACAATGAGCAGTTCTTC. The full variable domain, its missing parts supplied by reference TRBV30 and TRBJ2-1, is SQTIHQWPATLVQPVGSPLSLECTVEGTSNPNLYWYRQAAGRGLQLLFYSVGIGQISSEVPQNLSASRPQDRQFILSSKKLLLSDSGFYLCAWMAGVGDYNEQFFGPGTRLTVL.

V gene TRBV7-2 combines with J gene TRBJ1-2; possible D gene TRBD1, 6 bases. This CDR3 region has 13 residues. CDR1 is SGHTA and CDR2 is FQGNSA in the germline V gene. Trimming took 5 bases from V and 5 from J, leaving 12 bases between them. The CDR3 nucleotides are TGTGCCAGCAGCCCACGACAGGCTTATGGCTACACCTTC. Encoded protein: CASSPRQAYGYTF.